Shown below are 13 T cell receptor beta chains from a single sample sequenced in a study of identifying expanded T cells in peripheral blood. TCRdb's copy holds only in-frame clones and misses some; the assay was immunoSEQ multiplex PCR. The table includes around 91,000 clones, more than 70% detected once. Sequencing input: blood. These receptors came from a person between 18 and 75 years old in good health.

The chain joins TRBV6-6 to TRBJ2-7; D is undetermined. The V end was cut by 6 bases, the J end by 0 bases, with 18 bases between. Germline V gene data show CDR1 as MNHNY and CDR2 as SVGAGI (reference sequence). The CDR3 is made up of 16 amino acids. This CDR3 reads CASSHKIRTGSYEQYF. The DNA of the CDR3 is TGTGCCAGCAGCCACAAGATACGGACGGGCTCCTACGAGCAGTACTTC.

The chain carries TRBV6-5 and TRBJ1-2; 7 nucleotides align to TRBD1. CDR3 size: 14 residues. Germline V gene data show CDR1 as MNHEY and CDR2 as SVGAGI. The junction had 5 bases not matched to a gene; V was cut back by 3 bases and J by 4 bases. The CDR3 loop reads CASSYRQGFYGYTF. The CDR3 nucleotides are TGTGCCAGCAGTTATCGACAGGGCTTCTATGGCTACACCTTC.

The chain couples TRBV6-1 to TRBJ2-7; D is unclear. In germline, CDR1 is MNHNS, CDR2 SASEGT. CDR3 length: 14 residues. Trimming stripped 5 bases from V and 5 bases from J, with 16 bases between. CDR3 coding DNA: TGTGCCAGCAGTAAGGGCCCGGAGAACGACGAGCAGTACTTC. Protein: CASSKGPENDEQYF.

This chain joins TRBV4-1 and TRBJ2-5; no clear D. V was shortened by 0 bases and J by 5 bases, with 4 bases between the two germline ends. CDR1 and CDR2 from the germline V gene are MGHRA and YSYEKL. CDR3 length equals 12 residues. CDR3 sequence (DNA): TGCGCCAGCAGCCAAGACGAGGAGACCCAGTACTTC. Translated: CASSQDEETQYF.

The rearrangement uses TRBV29-1 and TRBJ2-7, with D tentatively TRBD2 (6 bases). V dropped 4 bases and J dropped 3 bases, with 7 bases sitting between them. This CDR3 spans 11 amino acids. Germline V gene lookup returns CDR1 SQVTM and CDR2 ANQGSEA. The CDR3 loop reads CSVGGDYEQYF. The CDR3 DNA is TGCAGCGTTGGCGGGGACTACGAGCAGTACTTC.

This clone occurred a few times. V gene TRBV6-4 combines with J gene TRBJ2-1, with D unresolved. The CDR3 contains 15 residues. Germline CDR1 and CDR2: MRHNA and SNTAGT. With 0 bases removed from V and 1 base from J, the gap between germline ends came to 7 bases. The CDR3 nucleotides are TGTGCCAGCAGTGACTCGGCAGAGTCCTACAATGAGCAGTTCTTC. Amino acid sequence: CASSDSAESYNEQFF.

V and J are TRBV7-9 and TRBJ2-5; D may be TRBD1 (7 bases). CDR1 and CDR2 (germline): SEHNR, FQNEAQ (reference sequence). The CDR3 runs to 14 residues. V was clipped by 2 bases and J by 5 bases, with 12 bases between them. CDR3 sequence (DNA): TGTGCCAGCAGCTTACCGACAGGGAGGGAGACCCAGTACTTC. It translates to CASSLPTGRETQYF.

The J gene is TRBJ2-3, the V gene TRBV6-4; 9 nucleotides agree with TRBD1. V shed 6 bases, J shed 1 base, and the junction held 5 bases outside the gene matches. This CDR3 has 15 residues. Per the germline V gene, CDR1 is MRHNA and CDR2 is SNTAGT. In DNA form, the CDR3 reads TGTGCCAGCAGCGAGGACAGGGGAGGCACAGATACGCAGTATTTT. As protein: CASSEDRGGTDTQYF.

The chain uses TRBV6-5 and TRBJ2-3; TRBD2 aligns across 9 bases. The germline V gene has CDR1 MNHEY and CDR2 SVGAGI. This CDR3 has 14 amino acids. V was clipped by 8 bases and J by 1 base; unmatched bases: 4. CDR3 sequence reads: CASRWTSGTDTQYF. CDR3 DNA: TGTGCCAGCCGTTGGACTAGCGGCACAGATACGCAGTATTTT.

V gene TRBV18 combines with J gene TRBJ2-7; 7 bases are shared with TRBD1. Per the germline V gene, CDR1 is KGHSH and CDR2 is LQKENI. J gave up 3 bases and V 4 bases, and 6 bases lay outside the gene matches. The CDR3 runs to 14 residues. For the CDR3, the DNA is TGTGCCAGCTCACTACAGGGGAGAAGCTACGAGCAGTACTTC. This gives the protein CASSLQGRSYEQYF.

J is TRBJ2-7 and V is TRBV28; the D gene is possibly TRBD2 (5 bases). The ends were cut back, 7 bases at V and 4 bases at J, with 20 bases in the middle. CDR3 length: 15 residues. CDR1 is MDHEN and CDR2 is SYDVKM in the germline V gene. The CDR3 nucleotides are TGTGCCAGCACGTCGGCCGGAGGCGCTCCTTACGAGCAGTACTTC. Translated, it gives CASTSAGGAPYEQYF.

This clone was observed a single time. The chain combines TRBV7-9 with TRBJ1-1; D ambiguous. V was pared by 1 base and J by 1 base, with 7 bases between. Germline lookup yields CDR1 SEHNR and CDR2 FQNEAQ (reference sequence). The CDR3 extends over 14 amino acids. CDR3 DNA sequence: TGTGCCAGCAGCTTAGTACCGGGGAACACTGAAGCTTTCTTT. Its translation is CASSLVPGNTEAFF.

The chain has TRBV6-1 and TRBJ1-4; D gene ambiguous. Between the trimmed V and J ends, which lost 8 bases and 0 bases, there was a span of 10 bases. This CDR3 contains 14 residues. Germline assignment: CDR1 MNHNS and CDR2 SASEGT. CDR3 DNA sequence: TGTGCCAGCGTGGCAGTTGCAACTAATGAAAAACTGTTTTTT. Its protein is CASVAVATNEKLFF.